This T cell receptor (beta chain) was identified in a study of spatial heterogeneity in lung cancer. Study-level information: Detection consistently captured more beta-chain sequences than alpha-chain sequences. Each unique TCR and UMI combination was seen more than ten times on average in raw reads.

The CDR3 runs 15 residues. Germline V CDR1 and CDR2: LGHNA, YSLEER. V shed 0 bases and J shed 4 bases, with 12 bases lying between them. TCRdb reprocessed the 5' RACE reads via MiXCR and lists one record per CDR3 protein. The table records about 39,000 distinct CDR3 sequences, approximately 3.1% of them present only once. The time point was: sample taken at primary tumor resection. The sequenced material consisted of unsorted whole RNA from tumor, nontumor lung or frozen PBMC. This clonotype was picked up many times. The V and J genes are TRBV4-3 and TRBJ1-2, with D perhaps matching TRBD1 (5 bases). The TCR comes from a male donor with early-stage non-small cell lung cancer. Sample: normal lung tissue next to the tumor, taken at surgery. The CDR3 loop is CASSQDEGRGYGYTF. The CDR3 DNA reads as TGCGCCAGCAGCCAAGATGAGGGACGGGGCTATGGCTACACCTTC.